The T cell receptor beta chain described here comes from a study of PD-1 blockade in classical Hodgkin lymphoma. Whole-study results and caveats: Before treatment, TCR diversity in newly diagnosed patients was reportedly lower than in healthy donors.

Note on this clone: Its antigen is not identified.

Measured with immunoSEQ multiplex PCR; TCRdb has only the in-frame clones, and not every one. The sample consists of about 47,000 clones, approximately 80% of them appearing once. Between the trimmed V and J ends, which lost 6 bases and 5 bases, there was a span of 13 bases. Germline V lookup: CDR1 MNHEY, CDR2 SVGAGI. This CDR3 is built from 14 residues. Time point defined: cycle 4 day 1 (C4D1), after five to seven weeks of nivolumab. Each and every patient relapsed after autologous stem cell transplantation, and patients got differing brentuximab vedotin exposure. This TCR derives from a human donor with classical Hodgkin lymphoma. The chain employs TRBV6-5 and TRBJ2-2; D unresolved. The source material was peripheral blood mononuclear cells (PBMCs), sampled before the fourth cycle of nivolumab. In DNA, the CDR3 is TGTGCCAGCAGCCGCTACTCTTTAACCGGGGAGCTGTTTTTT. Translation: CASSRYSLTGELFF.